Listed here are 32 T cell receptor beta chains from one sample, sequenced in a study of blood T cell repertoires in COVID-19. Measured with immunoSEQ multiplex PCR; TCRdb has only the in-frame clones, and not every one. The table lists 200,000 to 250,000 clones, 65% to 85% of them singletons, with about 4.3% in the top ten. The sequenced material came from PBMCs or T cells enriched from blood (not recorded which). These receptors were taken from a man in his thirties or forties with acute COVID-19.

The chain couples TRBV5-1 to TRBJ1-6, with TRBD1 matching over 8 bases. This CDR3 has 13 amino acids. Germline lookup yields CDR1 SGHRS and CDR2 YFSETQ. J was trimmed by 7 bases and V by 5 bases; bases with no gene match: 2. The CDR3 DNA reads TGCGCCAGCAGGGACAGGGAGAATTCACCCCTCCACTTT. Translated, it gives CASRDRENSPLHF.

The chain combines TRBV6-5 with TRBJ2-5, with 8 nucleotides matching TRBD2. The germline gives CDR1 MNHEY, CDR2 SVGAGI. Trimming took 5 bases from V and 2 from J; bases not matched to a gene: 4. There are 14 residues in the CDR3. CDR3 protein: CASSNERGQETQYF. The CDR3 DNA is TGTGCCAGCAGTAACGAGCGGGGGCAAGAGACCCAGTACTTC.

In regard to this clone: Mismatch with germline at one junction end may stem from a read error. The chain employs TRBV5-1 and TRBJ2-3; the match to TRBD1 covers 11 bases. The CDR3 is 15 amino acids. Germline CDR1 and CDR2: SGHRS and YFSETQ. The CDR3 coding sequence is TGCGCCCGCAGCGGGGGACAGGGGGGCGGGGATACGCAGTATTTT. Translated: CARSGGQGGGDTQYF.

The J gene is TRBJ1-4, the V gene TRBV3-1 (or the pseudogene TRBV3-2); the D gene is possibly TRBD1 (5 bases). The CDR3 extends over 15 amino acids. The V gene's germline CDR1 is LGHDT and CDR2 YNNKEL (reference sequence). V lost 1 base and J lost 7, with 13 bases in between. CDR3 sequence (DNA): TGTGCCAGCAGCCAAGCCGGCAGGGTGGTTGAAAAACTGTTTTTT. Its translation is CASSQAGRVVEKLFF.

CDR3 sequence (DNA): TGCGCCAGCAGCCTGCGCCTGACAGGCTCTACTGAAAAACTGTTTTTT. It specifies CASSLRLTGSTEKLFF. This sequence joins TRBV5-1 and TRBJ1-4; TRBD1 is a possible D gene (6 bases). Germline V gene lookup returns CDR1 SGHRS and CDR2 YFSETQ. This CDR3 has 16 residues. V lost 4 bases, J lost 7 bases, and 20 bases lay in between.

The chain carries TRBV9 and TRBJ2-3; 7 positions match TRBD1. Per germline, CDR1 SGDLS and CDR2 YYNGEE. CDR3 length: 15 amino acids. Trimming removed 2 bases from V and 2 bases from J; junction bases left unmatched: 5. Written as DNA, the CDR3 is TGTGCCAGCAGCGTTACCGGGACAGCCACAGATACGCAGTATTTT. Amino acids: CASSVTGTATDTQYF. The variable domain in full, completed from reference TRBV9 and TRBJ2-3, reads DSGVTQTPKHLITATGQRVTLRCSPRSGDLSVYWYQQSLDQGLQFLIQYYNGEERAKGNILERFSAQQFPDLHSELNLSSLELGDSALYFCASSVTGTATDTQYFGPGTRLTVL.

The V call is TRBV11-3, the J call TRBJ2-3; D perhaps matches TRBD2 (6 bases). V was pared by 5 bases and J by 0 bases, with 15 bases between. The V gene's germline CDR1 is SGHNT and CDR2 YENEEA. The CDR3 spans 16 residues. The CDR3 sequence: CASSPGTSSSTDTQYF. CDR3 coding DNA: TGTGCCAGCAGCCCCGGGACTTCCTCTAGCACAGATACGCAGTATTTT.

The genes are TRBV11-2 and TRBJ1-2, with D possibly being TRBD1 (6 bases). CDR3 length: 15 amino acids. CDR1 is SGHAT, CDR2 FQNNGV, per germline. The V end lost 5 bases, the J end lost 4 bases, and 17 bases lay between the germline ends. CDR3 region: CASSLEGGPGYGYTF. The CDR3 coding sequence is TGTGCCAGCAGCCTGGAGGGGGGGCCGGGCTATGGCTACACCTTC.

This clone was seen once. This rearrangement joins TRBV18 to TRBJ2-1; the D gene is possibly TRBD2 (5 bases). This CDR3 region has 13 residues. Germline V gives CDR1 KGHSH, CDR2 LQKENI. V was cut by 6 bases and J by 9 bases, with 15 bases left in between. The CDR3 spells CASSLRSEGEQFF. CDR3 bases: TGTGCCAGCTCCCTTCGGTCAGAGGGTGAGCAGTTCTTC.

The chain employs TRBV19 and TRBJ1-6, with 11 bases lining up with TRBD1. The V gene end was trimmed by 10 bases and the J gene end by 8 bases; junction bases not matched to a gene: 10. This CDR3 spans 15 amino acids. Germline CDR1 and CDR2: LNHDA and SQIVND (reference sequence). CDR3 region: CATGTGGDSDSPLHF. DNA of the CDR3: TGTGCCACCGGGACAGGGGGGGATTCGGATTCACCCCTCCACTTT.

The chain recombines TRBV12-3 or TRBV12-4 with TRBJ1-1, with D possibly TRBD1 on 6 matching bases. The CDR3 has 13 residues. The V gene lost 6 bases and the J gene lost 1 base, with 9 bases spanning the gap. The CDR3, as DNA: TGTGCCAGCAGCCAGACAGGGAACACTGAAGCTTTCTTT. Its translation: CASSQTGNTEAFF.

The chain employs TRBV3-1 (or the pseudogene TRBV3-2) and TRBJ1-3, with D maybe TRBD1 (5 bases). Germline V gene data show CDR1 as LGHDT and CDR2 as YNNKEL (reference sequence). The V gene lost 4 bases and the J gene lost 0 bases, with 10 bases spanning the gap. The CDR3 extends over 15 amino acids. For the CDR3, the DNA is TGTGCCAGCAGCCGTACAGGCTCCTCTGGAAACACCATATATTTT. The encoded protein is CASSRTGSSGNTIYF.

J is TRBJ1-1 and V is TRBV5-1; 9 bases line up with TRBD1. V lost 5 bases and J lost 1; bases outside the gene matches: 12. CDR1 is SGHRS, CDR2 YFSETQ, per germline. This CDR3 spans 17 amino acids. In DNA form, the CDR3 reads TGCGCCAGCAGGCCCCGAACAGGGGGCGTGGGGAACACTGAAGCTTTCTTT. It is translated as CASRPRTGGVGNTEAFF. The full variable domain, its missing parts supplied by reference TRBV5-1 and TRBJ1-1, is KAGVTQTPRYLIKTRGQQVTLSCSPISGHRSVSWYQQTPGQGLQFLFEYFSETQRNKGNFPGRFSGRQFSNSRSEMNVSTLELGDSALYLCASRPRTGGVGNTEAFFGQGTRLTVV.

The chain combines TRBV6-5 with TRBJ1-2; the D gene is possibly TRBD1 (6 bases). This CDR3 has 13 residues. V lost 6 bases and J 6 bases, leaving 14 bases between the germline ends. Germline CDR1 reads MNHEY; CDR2 reads SVGAGI. CDR3 sequence reads: CASRLPGGHGYTF. The CDR3 nucleotides are TGTGCCAGCAGGCTCCCTGGGGGCCATGGCTACACCTTC.

This chain uses TRBV7-9 with TRBJ1-1; the D gene is possibly TRBD1 (5 bases). This CDR3 spans 14 amino acids. The ends were cut back, 3 bases at V and 1 base at J, with 9 bases in the middle. Germline V gene sequence: CDR1 SEHNR, CDR2 FQNEAQ (reference sequence). The CDR3 loop reads CASSLGLTNTEAFF. Written as DNA, the CDR3 is TGTGCCAGCAGCTTGGGACTTACGAACACTGAAGCTTTCTTT.

The chain has TRBV3-1 (or the pseudogene TRBV3-2) and TRBJ1-1, with a weak D call TRBD1 (5 bases). Trimming pared 0 bases from V and 6 bases from J, leaving 14 bases between. This CDR3 is built from 15 residues. Germline V gene lookup returns CDR1 LGHDT and CDR2 YNNKEL (reference sequence). CDR3 sequence: CASSQDGRGKAEAFF. In nucleotides, the CDR3 is TGTGCCAGCAGCCAAGATGGGCGGGGGAAGGCTGAAGCTTTCTTT.

The chain links TRBV19 to TRBJ2-1; possible D gene TRBD2, 6 bases. Trimming shortened V by 5 bases and J by 7 bases, and 15 bases separated the two germline ends. This CDR3 region has 14 residues. CDR1 is LNHDA, CDR2 SQIVND, per germline (reference sequence). DNA of the CDR3: TGTGCCAGTAGTCCGCGTGAGGGGAGGAATGAGCAGTTCTTC. Protein sequence: CASSPREGRNEQFF.

This chain joins TRBV24-1 and TRBJ2-2, with 11 bases aligning to TRBD1. The V and J ends lost 3 bases and 5 bases, in that order; junction bases with no gene match: 13. Germline V gene data show CDR1 as KGHDR and CDR2 as SFDVKD. The CDR3 runs to 19 residues. Here the CDR3 reads CATSDAGTGGPWGTGELFF. CDR3 coding DNA: TGTGCCACCAGTGATGCCGGGACAGGGGGTCCTTGGGGGACCGGGGAGCTGTTTTTT.

V usage is TRBV19 and J usage is TRBJ2-2, with 11 nucleotides matching TRBD2. The germline CDR1 and CDR2 sequences are LNHDA and SQIVND (reference sequence). The length of the CDR3 is 16 residues. J lost 6 bases, V lost 5 bases, and 8 bases had no gene match. The CDR3, as DNA: TGTGCCAGTAGTGTTATAGCGGGGGGGCCATCCGGGGAGCTGTTTTTT. Its translation: CASSVIAGGPSGELFF.

The chain recombines TRBV25-1 with TRBJ2-7; the D is unclear. Germline lookup yields CDR1 MGHDK and CDR2 SYGVNS. CDR3 length equals 11 residues. The germline V and J ends were trimmed by 7 bases and 3 bases, with 7 bases remaining between them. The CDR3, as DNA: TGTGCCAGCACCCTGAGCTACGAGCAGTACTTC. Translation: CASTLSYEQYF.

The chain couples TRBV9 to TRBJ2-6; D is unclear. Looked up from germline, CDR1 is SGDLS and CDR2 is YYNGEE. V lost 3 bases, J lost 0 bases, and 7 bases lay in between. CDR3 size: 15 residues. The DNA for the CDR3 is TGTGCCAGCAGCGGTGTATTCTCTGGGGCCAACGTCCTGACTTTC. Translation: CASSGVFSGANVLTF.

The chain combines TRBV10-2 with TRBJ1-3; D not certain. The CDR3 length is 13 residues. The V and J ends lost 0 bases and 4 bases respectively, with 4 bases between them. Germline CDR1 is WSHSY and CDR2 is SAAADI. CDR3 in amino acids: CASSESGGNTIYF. DNA for the CDR3: TGCGCCAGCAGTGAGTCGGGCGGAAACACCATATATTTT.

The chain employs TRBV28 and TRBJ1-6; no clear D gene. There are 15 residues in the CDR3. Germline-derived CDR1 and CDR2 are MDHEN and SYDVKM. Trimming shortened V by 8 bases and J by 10 bases, and 21 bases separated the two germline ends. CDR3 in DNA: TGTGCCAGCGGAGGTCTCCAGGAGACAAGATCACCCCTCCACTTT. It yields the protein CASGGLQETRSPLHF.

The V gene is TRBV29-1, the J gene TRBJ2-1, with 11 bases fitting TRBD2. The CDR3 has 18 residues. V lost 1 base and J lost 0; bases outside the gene matches: 8. Germline-derived CDR1 and CDR2 are SQVTM and ANQGSEA. DNA of the CDR3: TGCAGCGTTGAAGGACTAGCGGGGCCAATGAGCTCCTACAATGAGCAGTTCTTC. Residues: CSVEGLAGPMSSYNEQFF.

About this clone itself: A clone one base away is much larger, so this may be a read error. This specimen includes other DNA sequences encoding the same CDR3. The chain joins TRBV6-5 to TRBJ1-1, with TRBD1 identical over 8 bases. V dropped 6 bases and J dropped 4; count of bases not matched to a gene: 4. The CDR3 length is 13 residues. Germline V gene sequence: CDR1 MNHEY, CDR2 SVGAGI. The CDR3 sequence is CASRDRAFTEAFF. In DNA form, the CDR3 reads TGTGCCAGCAGGGACAGGGCATTCACTGAAGCTTTCTTT.

This clone came up once. The chain employs TRBV27 and TRBJ1-5; a weak D match, TRBD1 (6 bases). Germline V gives CDR1 MNHEY, CDR2 SMNVEV (reference sequence). The CDR3 covers 16 residues. With 5 bases removed from V and 6 bases from J, the gap between germline ends came to 20 bases. CDR3 amino acids: CASSPTGGQGRQPQHF. In DNA, the CDR3 is TGTGCCAGCAGTCCCACGGGGGGGCAGGGGCGTCAGCCCCAGCATTTT.

The chain links TRBV29-1 to TRBJ1-1; D gene unclear. The germline CDR1 and CDR2 sequences are SQVTM and ANQGSEA. The CDR3 extends over 12 amino acids. Trimming left V 7 bases short and J 0 bases short, with 9 bases between. The CDR3 loop is CSAAIVNTEAFF. Written as DNA, the CDR3 is TGCAGCGCCGCAATAGTGAACACTGAAGCTTTCTTT.

V is TRBV3-1 (or the pseudogene TRBV3-2) and J is TRBJ1-2; 9 nucleotides agree with TRBD1. In germline, CDR1 is LGHDT, CDR2 YNNKEL (reference sequence). The CDR3 has 16 amino acids. After removal of 3 bases from V and 8 bases from J, the junction contained 13 bases not matched to a gene. DNA of the CDR3: TGTGCCAGCAGCCAGCGAACGCCGGGACAGGGTAAAGGCTACACCTTC. Translating it yields CASSQRTPGQGKGYTF.

The chain has TRBV19 and TRBJ1-2; 8 positions match TRBD1. Germline-derived CDR1 and CDR2 are LNHDA and SQIVND (reference sequence). V dropped 3 bases and J dropped 4; count of bases not matched to a gene: 13. The CDR3 sequence is 17 residues long. The CDR3 loop is CASSMRTGLGPLYGYTF. In nucleotides, the CDR3 is TGTGCCAGTAGTATGCGGACAGGGTTGGGGCCACTCTATGGCTACACCTTC.

This clone turned up a few times. This rearrangement joins TRBV12-3 or TRBV12-4 to TRBJ2-3, with 7 bases matching TRBD2. After removal of 8 bases from V and 6 bases from J, the junction contained 2 bases not matched to a gene. The CDR3 contains 11 residues. The CDR3 DNA reads as TGTGCCAGCTGGGGAGGGGATACGCAGTATTTT. Translating it yields CASWGGDTQYF.

The chain is built from TRBV12-3 or TRBV12-4 and TRBJ1-1; maybe TRBD1 (5 bases). CDR3 length: 13 residues. V was shortened by 3 bases and J by 8 bases, with 13 bases between the two germline ends. The CDR3 spells CASSLGPVPEAFF. In nucleotides, the CDR3 is TGTGCCAGCAGTTTGGGGCCAGTCCCAGAAGCTTTCTTT.

The table lists this clone with a few counts. V gene TRBV28 combines with J gene TRBJ1-2, with TRBD1 as a possible D gene (6 bases). This CDR3 contains 13 residues. Between the trimmed V and J ends, which lost 2 bases and 2 bases, there was a span of 6 bases. CDR1 MDHEN and CDR2 SYDVKM come from the germline V gene. DNA for the CDR3: TGTGCCAGCAGTTTACAGGGGAACTATGGCTACACCTTC. Residues: CASSLQGNYGYTF.